The clone carrying this T cell receptor (beta chain) came up many times. Its cognate antigen is unknown. Researchers took RNA transcripts and amplified TCR beta CDR3 regions from them. HTBI primers were employed in first-round RT-PCR, then a second-round multiplex PCR followed. In TCRdb, the multiplex PCR reads were re-called with MiXCR into one record per CDR3 protein. The sample records 650,000 to 800,000 distinct CDR3 sequences, 35% to 50% being singletons. This sample is drawn from a study of Graves' ophthalmopathy and Graves' hyperthyroidism. Broader study findings: This model predicted ophthalmopathy progression (sensitivity 70% to 71%, specificity around 72%). A roughly 76% specificity and approximately 88% sensitivity were achieved by a 13-signature model that separated ophthalmopathy from stable hyperthyroidism.

The V end was cut by 7 bases, the J end by 4 bases, with 10 bases between. This CDR3 is built from 12 residues. The chain joins TRBV12-3 or TRBV12-4 to TRBJ2-5; D is possibly TRBD2 (5 bases). The TCR originated in an adult man with Graves' ophthalmopathy. Sequencing used peripheral blood. In DNA, the CDR3 is TGTGCCAGCACGTCCGGGGTAGAGACCCAGTACTTC. This gives the protein CASTSGVETQYF.